Following are 10 T cell receptor beta chains from one sample sequenced in a study of human T cells and chemical hapten exposure. TCRdb re-called the RACE reads through MiXCR, storing one row per CDR3 protein. This sample has 370,000 or so distinct CDR3 sequences; roughly 4.8% occur once, and the top ten carry around 2%. Time point here: patch test 1, 2 weeks after DPC sensitization. Treatment of the sample: therapeutic diphenylcyclopropenone sensitization with weekly scalp DPC. The sample in question was whole blood, obtained in connection with sensitization to the hapten diphenylcyclopropenone (DPC). These receptors all stem from a woman aged 50 to 65 with alopecia areata. Some clones in this sample may be carry-over from other donors' samples.

On this clonotype itself: This may arise from a read error, as a much more abundant clone is one base away. The chain has TRBV12-3 or TRBV12-4 and TRBJ2-1; 8 bases line up with TRBD1. This CDR3 comprises 11 residues. CDR3 DNA sequence: TGTGCCAGCAGGGGACAGGATGAGCAGTCCTTC. Encoded protein: CASRGQDEQSF.

The chain uses TRBV5-6 and TRBJ1-1, with no clear D. The CDR3 length is 14 residues. CDR1 and CDR2 from the germline V gene are SGHDT and YYEEEE. V lost 0 bases to trimming and J lost 4 bases, with 10 bases between them. The CDR3 is CASSLGAHPTEAFF. The CDR3, as DNA: TGTGCCAGCAGCTTGGGGGCCCACCCCACTGAAGCTTTCTTT.

This clonotype was counted many times. V and J are TRBV7-2 and TRBJ2-3; D possibly uses TRBD1 or TRBD2 (5 bases each). The CDR3 extends over 14 amino acids. Germline V gene sequence: CDR1 SGHTA, CDR2 FQGNSA. The ends were cut back, 1 base at V and 4 bases at J, with 9 bases in the middle. The CDR3 nucleotides are TGTGCCAGCAGCTTAGGGGGGATAGCAGATACGCAGTATTTT. Its protein product is CASSLGGIADTQYF. Full variable domain (rest looked up from reference TRBV7-2 and TRBJ2-3): GAGVSQSPSNKVTEKGKDVELRCDPISGHTALYWYRQSLGQGLEFLIYFQGNSAPDKSGLPSDRFSAERTGGSVSTLTIQRTQQEDSAVYLCASSLGGIADTQYFGPGTRLTVL.

The sample holds many counts of this clonotype. The chain carries TRBV7-9 and TRBJ2-7, with D perhaps matching TRBD2 (5 bases). The germline V gene has CDR1 SEHNR and CDR2 FQNEAQ (reference sequence). V lost 2 bases and J 3 bases, leaving 14 bases between the germline ends. The CDR3 contains 15 residues. CDR3: CASSLPEFGVYEQYF. The CDR3 DNA is TGTGCCAGCAGCTTACCCGAGTTCGGGGTCTACGAGCAGTACTTC.

This clonotype was seen ten or more times. The chain employs TRBV6-5 and TRBJ2-3, with 12 bases fitting TRBD2. The germline V gene has CDR1 MNHEY and CDR2 SVGAGI. After removal of 0 bases from V and 7 bases from J, the junction contained 8 bases not matched to a gene. The CDR3 loop spans 17 amino acids. CDR3 bases: TGTGCCAGCAGTTACTCCGGACTAGCGGGGCTCCAAAATACGCAGTATTTT. This sequence encodes CASSYSGLAGLQNTQYF.

In regard to this clonotype: This could be a read error, since a much larger clone is one nucleotide away. V and J are TRBV6-2 or TRBV6-3 and TRBJ1-5; 9 bases line up with TRBD1. CDR1 is MNHEY and CDR2 is SVGEGT in the germline V gene. With 4 bases clipped from V and 0 bases from J, the junction kept 7 bases outside the gene matches. This CDR3 contains 17 residues. Here the CDR3 DNA reads TGTGCCAGCAGTTCCACCGGGACAGGGTTTAGCAATCAGCCCCAGCATTTT. It is translated as CASSSTGTGFSNQPQHF.

In this sample, this clonotype turned up a few times. For the CDR3, the DNA is TGTGCCATCAGGGATCAGACAGCTAATGAAAAACTGTTTTTT. Its translation is CAIRDQTANEKLFF. The chain recombines TRBV10-3 with TRBJ1-4; a possible D gene is TRBD1 (5 bases). CDR1 and CDR2 from the germline V gene are ENHRY and SYGVKD. This CDR3 is built from 14 residues. V lost 6 bases and J lost 3, with 11 bases in between.

This clonotype was observed at least ten times. The chain joins TRBV12-3 or TRBV12-4 to TRBJ2-7, with TRBD1 matching over 7 bases. CDR3 length: 15 residues. The trim removed 6 bases at V and 0 bases at J, leaving 8 bases unmatched. CDR3 DNA: TGTGCCAGCAGCCGGACAGGCGACGTCTCCTACGAGCAGTACTTC. Translated: CASSRTGDVSYEQYF.

This clonotype has ten or more counts. V and J are TRBV21-1 and TRBJ1-2; no check of the table's D call, TRBD1, against the DNA was made. TRBV21-1 has pseudogene status. This CDR3 has 14 amino acids. CDR3 amino acids: CASSIIREFGGYTF. The CDR3 nucleotides read TGTGCCAGCAGCATCATCAGGGAGTTCGGCGGCTACACCTTC.

The chain employs TRBV2 and TRBJ1-1; tentatively, D is TRBD1 (5 bases). There are 13 residues in the CDR3. Germline-derived CDR1 and CDR2 are SNHLY and FYNNEI. The ends were cut back, 8 bases at V and 5 bases at J, with 15 bases in the middle. CDR3 sequence (DNA): TGTGCCAGCTGGGACCCACGGAAGACTGAAGCTTTCTTT. Residues: CASWDPRKTEAFF.